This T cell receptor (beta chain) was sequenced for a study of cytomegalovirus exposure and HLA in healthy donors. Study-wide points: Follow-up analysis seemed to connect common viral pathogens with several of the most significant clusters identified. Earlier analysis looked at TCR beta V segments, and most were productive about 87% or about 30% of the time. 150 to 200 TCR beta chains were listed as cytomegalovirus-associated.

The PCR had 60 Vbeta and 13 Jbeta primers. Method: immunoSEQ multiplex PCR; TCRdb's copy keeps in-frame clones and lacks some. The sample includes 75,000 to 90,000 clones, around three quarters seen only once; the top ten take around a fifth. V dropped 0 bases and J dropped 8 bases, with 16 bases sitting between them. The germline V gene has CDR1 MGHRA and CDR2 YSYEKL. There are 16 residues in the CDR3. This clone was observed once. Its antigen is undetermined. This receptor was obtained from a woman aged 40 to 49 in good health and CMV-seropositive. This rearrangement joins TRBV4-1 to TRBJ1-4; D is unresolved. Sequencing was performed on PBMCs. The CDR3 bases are TGCGCCAGCAGCCAAGAAGTCGGTCCGCTGAGGGAAAAACTGTTTTTT. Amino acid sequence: CASSQEVGPLREKLFF.